This entry describes one T cell receptor (beta chain). Assay used: immunoSEQ multiplex PCR; TCRdb lists only in-frame clones, some missing. The repertoire holds fewer than 50,000 clones, with 88% as singletons. These data belong to a study of T cell changes during pregnancy in multiple sclerosis. Germline values: CDR1 SGDLS, CDR2 YYNGEE. V shed 4 bases and J shed 7 bases, with 14 bases lying between them. This CDR3 contains 13 residues. This material consisted of CD8+ T cells from peripheral blood mononuclear cells, taken in the third trimester of pregnancy. The receptor was derived from a female donor with multiple sclerosis, enrolled in a pregnancy study. The J gene is TRBJ1-1, the V gene TRBV9, with D possibly matching TRBD1 (6 bases). The CDR3 nucleotides read TGTGCCAGCAGCCTAGGACAGCAAAATGAAGCTTTCTTT. This sequence encodes CASSLGQQNEAFF. Full variable domain (remainder filled in from reference TRBV9 and TRBJ1-1): DSGVTQTPKHLITATGQRVTLRCSPRSGDLSVYWYQQSLDQGLQFLIQYYNGEERAKGNILERFSAQQFPDLHSELNLSSLELGDSALYFCASSLGQQNEAFFGQGTRLTVV.